This T cell receptor (beta chain) stems from a study of blood T cell repertoires in COVID-19. About the study: PBMCs, B-cell-depleted T cells, or T cells were the source of the cDNA or gDNA that made up the material.

Measured with immunoSEQ multiplex PCR; TCRdb has only the in-frame clones, and not every one. The sample has tens of thousands of clones; roughly 79% are singletons. J lost 10 bases, V lost 8 bases, and 0 bases had no gene match. The CDR3 is 12 residues long. The chain joins TRBV12-3 or TRBV12-4 to TRBJ1-6; 12 bases fit TRBD1. The origin of this receptor is a woman aged 65 to 85 with acute or convalescent COVID-19. Sequencing input: peripheral blood. CDR3 sequence reads: CASGTGGSPLHF. CDR3 DNA sequence: TGTGCCAGCGGGACAGGGGGCTCACCCCTCCACTTT.